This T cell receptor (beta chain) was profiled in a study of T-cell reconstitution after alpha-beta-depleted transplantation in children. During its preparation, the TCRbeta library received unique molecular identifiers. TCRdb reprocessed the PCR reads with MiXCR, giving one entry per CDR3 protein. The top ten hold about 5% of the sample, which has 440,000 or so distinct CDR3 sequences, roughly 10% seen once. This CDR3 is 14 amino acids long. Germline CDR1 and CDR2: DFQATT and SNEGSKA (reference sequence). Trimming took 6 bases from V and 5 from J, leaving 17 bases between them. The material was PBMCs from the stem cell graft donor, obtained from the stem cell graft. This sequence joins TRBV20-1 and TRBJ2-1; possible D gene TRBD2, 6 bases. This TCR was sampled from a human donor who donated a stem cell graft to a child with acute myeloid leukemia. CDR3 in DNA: TGCAGTGCGAGGGACTGGGGAAATAACAATGAGCAGTTCTTC. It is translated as CSARDWGNNNEQFF.